Below, 5 T cell receptor beta chains from the same sample are listed, as sequenced in a study of blood T cells in healthy people across ages. The authors ran a second PCR of roughly 6 to 12 cycles using a sample-barcoded 5' primer and a J-beta primer mix. TCRdb reprocessed the 5' RACE reads via MiXCR and lists one record per CDR3 protein. The sample has 1 million or so distinct CDR3 sequences, 40% to 55% seen once. The sample consisted of blood. Receptors were obtained from a woman aged 60-75 years in good health.

In this sample, this clonotype turned up a few times. The chain combines TRBV9 with TRBJ2-5, with D tentatively TRBD2 (6 bases). Germline V lookup: CDR1 SGDLS, CDR2 YYNGEE. This CDR3 region has 15 residues. The ends were cut back, 0 bases at V and 2 bases at J, with 11 bases in the middle. CDR3 amino acids: CASSVGGELQETQYF. The CDR3 bases are TGTGCCAGCAGCGTAGGGGGGGAACTGCAAGAGACCCAGTACTTC.

A few counts support this clonotype. The chain is built from TRBV27 and TRBJ2-7; D not resolved. Germline assignment: CDR1 MNHEY and CDR2 SMNVEV (reference sequence). The CDR3 extends over 12 amino acids. V dropped 7 bases and J dropped 3 bases, with 10 bases sitting between them. CDR3 protein: CASTLGYYEQYF. For the CDR3, the DNA is TGTGCCAGCACGCTGGGCTACTACGAGCAGTACTTC.

This clonotype was seen a handful of times. The chain carries TRBV6-5 and TRBJ2-7, with 8 positions matching TRBD2. Germline CDR1 is MNHEY and CDR2 is SVGAGI. This CDR3 has 16 amino acids. Trimming removed 4 bases from V and 1 base from J; junction bases left unmatched: 9. The CDR3 bases are TGTGCCAGCAGTTCCTCTCGCGGGAGGATGTCCTACGAGCAGTACTTC. This sequence encodes CASSSSRGRMSYEQYF.

J is TRBJ2-7 and V is TRBV2; no clear D. Trimming removed 10 bases from V and 7 bases from J, with 23 bases in between. The CDR3 totals 14 residues. The germline gives CDR1 SNHLY, CDR2 FYNNEI. CDR3 loop: CATTADRSYNEQYF. As DNA, the CDR3 is TGTGCCACCACGGCTGACCGTTCCTACAATGAGCAGTACTTC.

The CDR3 region has the DNA TGTGCCATCAGTGAGTTCAAGGGTCGGGAGCCGGTTTACAATGAGCAGTTCTTC. Protein: CAISEFKGREPVYNEQFF. J is TRBJ2-1 and V is TRBV10-3; possible D gene TRBD2, 6 bases. Trimming stripped 1 base from V and 4 bases from J, with 20 bases between. The CDR3 extends over 18 amino acids. Germline lookup yields CDR1 ENHRY and CDR2 SYGVKD.